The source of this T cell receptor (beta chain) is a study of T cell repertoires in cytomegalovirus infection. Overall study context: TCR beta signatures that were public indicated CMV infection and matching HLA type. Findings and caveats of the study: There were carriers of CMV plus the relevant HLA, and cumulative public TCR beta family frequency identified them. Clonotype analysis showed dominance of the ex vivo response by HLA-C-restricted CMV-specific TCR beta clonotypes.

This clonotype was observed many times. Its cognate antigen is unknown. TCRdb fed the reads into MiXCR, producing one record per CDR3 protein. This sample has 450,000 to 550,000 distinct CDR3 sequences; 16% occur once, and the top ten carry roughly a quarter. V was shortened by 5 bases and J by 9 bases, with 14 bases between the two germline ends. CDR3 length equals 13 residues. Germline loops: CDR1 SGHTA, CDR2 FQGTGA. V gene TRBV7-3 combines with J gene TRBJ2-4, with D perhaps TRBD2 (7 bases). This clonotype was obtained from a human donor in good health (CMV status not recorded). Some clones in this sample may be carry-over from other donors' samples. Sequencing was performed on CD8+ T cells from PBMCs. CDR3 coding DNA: TGTGCCAGCAGCCCGACAGGCGGGAGCATTCAGTACTTC. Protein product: CASSPTGGSIQYF.